This entry lists 6 T cell receptor beta chains sequenced from one sample in a study of blood T cell repertoires in COVID-19. Clones were sequenced by immunoSEQ multiplex PCR, and TCRdb holds only the in-frame ones, with some missing. The profile shows some 150,000 clones, about 90% of them singletons. The sequencing input was peripheral blood. These receptors all stem from a middle-aged man with active COVID-19.

CDR3 DNA sequence: TGTGCCAGCAGTGAGGGGGGTCTACAAGGGCAGCCCCAGCATTTT. This sequence encodes CASSEGGLQGQPQHF. The chain employs TRBV6-1 and TRBJ1-5; a possible D gene is TRBD1 (5 bases). V shed 3 bases and J shed 7 bases, with 16 bases lying between them. The germline CDR1 and CDR2 sequences are MNHNS and SASEGT. This CDR3 is built from 15 residues.

The J gene is TRBJ1-2, the V gene TRBV3-1 (or the pseudogene TRBV3-2); 9 positions agree with TRBD1. Germline V CDR1 and CDR2: LGHDT, YNNKEL (reference sequence). This CDR3 spans 14 amino acids. V was clipped by 5 bases and J by 4 bases; unmatched bases: 5. The CDR3 DNA sequence: TGTGCCAGCAGCTGGGGACAGGGAGGCTATGGCTACACCTTC. It yields the protein CASSWGQGGYGYTF.

The chain carries TRBV4-1 and TRBJ2-3, with 7 bases fitting TRBD1. This CDR3 is 13 amino acids long. The germline gives CDR1 MGHRA, CDR2 YSYEKL. V was clipped by 7 bases and J by 1 base; unmatched bases: 2. Here the CDR3 reads CASIGQGTDTQYF. CDR3 coding DNA: TGCGCCAGCATTGGACAGGGCACAGATACGCAGTATTTT.

This chain uses TRBV30 with TRBJ1-5; D possibly corresponds to TRBD1 (5 bases). Trimming pared 3 bases from V and 4 bases from J, leaving 10 bases between. CDR1 GTSNPN and CDR2 SVGIG come from the germline V gene (reference sequence). This CDR3 has 13 amino acids. CDR3 region: CAWSPQENQPQHF. CDR3 nucleotide sequence: TGTGCCTGGAGCCCACAGGAAAATCAGCCCCAGCATTTT.

As concerns this clone: At one end the junction does not follow the germline gene, possibly because of a read error. The CDR3 reads CASSDSQGNTQYF. DNA for the CDR3: TGTGCCAGCAGTGACTCACAGGGGAATACGCAGTATTTT. This chain links TRBV6-5 with TRBJ2-3; 7 nucleotides match TRBD1. The CDR3 length is 13 residues. CDR1 MNHEY and CDR2 SVGAGI come from the germline V gene.

This chain joins TRBV30 and TRBJ1-4; D ambiguous. V gave up 3 bases and J gave up 0 bases, with 14 bases separating them. From germline, CDR1 is GTSNPN and CDR2 SVGIG (reference sequence). The CDR3 has 16 residues. The CDR3: CAWREGILATNEKLFF. In nucleotides, the CDR3 is TGTGCCTGGAGGGAAGGAATACTAGCAACTAATGAAAAACTGTTTTTT. Combining the CDR3 with reference TRBV30 and TRBJ1-4 gives the whole variable domain SQTIHQWPATLVQPVGSPLSLECTVEGTSNPNLYWYRQAAGRGLQLLFYSVGIGQISSEVPQNLSASRPQDRQFILSSKKLLLSDSGFYLCAWREGILATNEKLFFGSGTQLSVL.